This entry describes one TCR beta chain. The antigen is not known. Deletions cut 7 bases from V and 0 bases from J, with 16 bases between. The CDR3 loop spans 15 amino acids. Germline CDR1 reads SGHRS; CDR2 reads YFSETQ. Primers included in the PCR were 60 Vbeta and 13 Jbeta primers. TCRdb's copy holds only in-frame clones and misses some; the assay was immunoSEQ multiplex PCR. The sample yields about 160,000 clones, over 75% seen once. These data are taken from a study of cytomegalovirus exposure and HLA in healthy donors. As for the study in general: T cells numbering around 200 million yielded some 100 million unique TCR beta sequences in an earlier analysis.

Study-level findings and limits: The study listed approximately 160 cytomegalovirus-associated TCR beta chains.

This TCR came from a woman between 18 and 29 years old in good health and CMV-seronegative. The rearrangement uses TRBV5-1 and TRBJ1-1; weak D call: TRBD1 (6 bases). The sequenced material came from PBMCs. The CDR3: CASSAKQGLNTEAFF. In nucleotides, the CDR3 is TGCGCCAGCTCGGCTAAACAGGGATTGAACACTGAAGCTTTCTTT.